The 24 T cell receptor beta chains listed next were all sequenced from one sample in a study of CD8 T cells in ankylosing spondylitis. These TCRs' antigens remain unknown. TCRdb reanalysed the 5' RACE reads using MiXCR and keeps one entry per CDR3 protein. In the table there are some 700,000 distinct CDR3 sequences, around 19% of which are singletons. Broader study findings: Characteristic, it appeared, of ankylosing spondylitis blood was a TCR beta motif of roughly eight highly homologous variants.

Sequences were obtained from blood, either unsorted or a sorted T cell fraction (not recorded which). The receptor source for this set is a male donor with ankylosing spondylitis.

This clonotype was detected a few times. This rearrangement joins TRBV6-2 or TRBV6-3 to TRBJ1-2, with D possibly TRBD1 on 6 matching bases. Trimming removed 5 bases from V and 7 bases from J, with 17 bases in between. This CDR3 region has 14 residues. Germline assignment: CDR1 MNHEY and CDR2 SVGEGT. This CDR3 is CASSDPPGGGGYTF. In nucleotides, the CDR3 is TGTGCCAGCAGTGACCCACCAGGAGGGGGTGGCTACACCTTC.

The chain employs TRBV12-5 and TRBJ2-1, with D maybe TRBD2 (5 bases). The V and J ends lost 1 base and 9 bases respectively, with 10 bases between them. CDR1 and CDR2 (germline): LGHNT, FRNRAP. The CDR3 totals 13 residues. CDR3 residues: CASGLEDFGEQFF. For the CDR3, the DNA is TGTGCTAGTGGTTTGGAGGACTTTGGTGAGCAGTTCTTC.

This clonotype was observed a few times. This chain joins TRBV3-1 and TRBJ2-1; 7 bases align to TRBD2. Germline loops: CDR1 LGHDT, CDR2 YNNKEL (reference sequence). The CDR3 extends over 14 amino acids. The trim removed 1 base at V and 5 bases at J, leaving 2 bases unmatched. This CDR3 reads CASSQAGGNNEQFF. The DNA for the CDR3 is TGTGCCAGCAGCCAAGCGGGGGGTAACAATGAGCAGTTCTTC.

A few counts support this clonotype. In DNA form, the CDR3 reads TGTGCCAGCAGTACCTCTGACGGGCCCCAAGAGACCCAGTACTTC. It specifies CASSTSDGPQETQYF. V and J are TRBV2 and TRBJ2-5, with D unresolved. V was clipped by 5 bases and J by 1 base, with 14 bases between them. The CDR3 consists of 15 residues. Germline V gives CDR1 SNHLY, CDR2 FYNNEI.

The chain joins TRBV28 to TRBJ2-5, with 8 bases that match TRBD1. The CDR3 totals 15 residues. Trimming took 8 bases from V and 3 from J; bases not matched to a gene: 11. The germline gives CDR1 MDHEN, CDR2 SYDVKM. In nucleotides, the CDR3 is TGTGCCAGCCCTAAGGACAGGGCTAGTAAAGAGACCCAGTACTTC. The encoded protein is CASPKDRASKETQYF.

This clonotype has a handful of counts. This rearrangement joins TRBV3-1 to TRBJ2-5; a weak D match, TRBD1 (6 bases). Germline V lookup: CDR1 LGHDT, CDR2 YNNKEL (reference sequence). This CDR3 region has 15 residues. Trimming stripped 4 bases from V and 4 bases from J, with 16 bases between. The CDR3 reads CASSPRGRVGETQYF. Here the CDR3 DNA reads TGTGCCAGCAGCCCCAGGGGAAGGGTGGGAGAGACCCAGTACTTC.

This clonotype was picked up a small number of times. The chain carries TRBV6-5 and TRBJ1-6, with unresolved D. This CDR3 is built from 13 residues. Germline CDR1 MNHEY, CDR2 SVGAGI. V dropped 0 bases and J dropped 9 bases, with 6 bases sitting between them. The DNA for the CDR3 is TGTGCCAGCAGTTACTCGTTAGGTTCACCCCTCCACTTT. Translated: CASSYSLGSPLHF.

This clonotype was counted a few times. The CDR3 nucleotides read TGCAGTGCTTATGCAGCTTCTCTAAGCGAGCTGTTTTTT. Translating it yields CSAYAASLSELFF. The chain recombines TRBV20-1 with TRBJ2-2; D unresolved. Trimming stripped 5 bases from V and 11 bases from J, with 18 bases between. CDR1 is DFQATT and CDR2 is SNEGSKA in the germline V gene (reference sequence). This CDR3 is built from 13 residues.

This clonotype came up a few times. This rearrangement joins TRBV12-3 or TRBV12-4 to TRBJ2-2; D is unclear. V was shortened by 3 bases and J by 6 bases, with 8 bases between the two germline ends. This CDR3 comprises 13 residues. The CDR3 DNA reads TGTGCCAGCAGTTTCCTTGGGTCCGGGGAGCTGTTTTTT. It yields the protein CASSFLGSGELFF.

A few counts support this clonotype. The CDR3 spells CASNQLVSYEQYF. The DNA of the CDR3 is TGTGCCAGCAATCAGTTGGTCTCCTACGAGCAGTACTTC. The V and J genes are TRBV27 and TRBJ2-7, with D uncertain. The CDR3 is made up of 13 amino acids. Germline V gives CDR1 MNHEY, CDR2 SMNVEV (reference sequence). Trimming took 7 bases from V and 0 from J, leaving 10 bases between them.

This chain joins TRBV7-9 and TRBJ2-1, with D uncertain. The CDR3 is made up of 15 amino acids. Germline assignment: CDR1 SEHNR and CDR2 FQNEAQ (reference sequence). Trimming cost V 1 base and J 3 bases, with 10 bases left between them. The CDR3 bases are TGTGCCAGCAGCTTAGAGCCCGTACGCTACAATGAGCAGTTCTTC. Amino acid sequence: CASSLEPVRYNEQFF.

This chain connects TRBV7-9 to TRBJ2-2; D not certain. V was pared by 11 bases and J by 3 bases, with 10 bases between. This CDR3 has 12 residues. CDR1 and CDR2 from the germline V gene are SEHNR and FQNEAQ (reference sequence). The CDR3 loop is CAWSWDTGELFF. The CDR3 DNA is TGTGCCTGGAGTTGGGACACCGGGGAGCTGTTTTTT.

This clonotype was recorded a few times. The chain carries TRBV5-1 and TRBJ2-7; no definite D call. The germline V gene has CDR1 SGHRS and CDR2 YFSETQ. The CDR3 is 15 residues long. V lost 0 bases and J lost 4, with 14 bases in between. The CDR3 sequence is CASSLGPETPYEQYF. The CDR3 nucleotides read TGCGCCAGCAGCTTGGGCCCCGAGACACCATACGAGCAGTACTTC.

This clonotype was observed a handful of times. V and J are TRBV4-1 and TRBJ2-3; a possible D gene is TRBD2 (5 bases). V lost 1 base and J lost 11, with 13 bases in between. The CDR3 length is 13 residues. CDR1 and CDR2 from the germline V gene are MGHRA and YSYEKL. The CDR3 loop is CASSQGPPGKQYF. The CDR3 bases are TGCGCCAGCAGCCAAGGACCGCCCGGGAAGCAGTATTTT.

This clonotype has just a few counts. In nucleotides, the CDR3 is TGTGCCAGCAGTTTCTTCCGGGCATACGCCGGGGAGCTGTTTTTT. Amino acid sequence: CASSFFRAYAGELFF. The chain links TRBV12-3 or TRBV12-4 to TRBJ2-2; unclear D gene. The CDR3 sequence is 15 residues long. The V end lost 3 bases, the J end lost 6 bases, and 14 bases lay between the germline ends.

This clonotype has more than one count but fewer than ten. The chain employs TRBV7-9 and TRBJ2-7; D is ambiguous. The CDR3 totals 15 residues. Germline CDR1 and CDR2: SEHNR and FQNEAQ (reference sequence). Trimming removed 5 bases at V and 1 base at J, with 15 bases between. The CDR3 is CASSPPAPVSYEQYF. CDR3 in DNA: TGTGCCAGCAGCCCGCCGGCCCCAGTTTCCTACGAGCAGTACTTC.

The genes are TRBV5-1 and TRBJ2-3; 12 bases are a match to TRBD2. The CDR3 sequence is 15 residues long. CDR1 and CDR2 (germline): SGHRS, YFSETQ. V shed 3 bases, J shed 2 bases, and the junction held 1 base outside the gene matches. The CDR3 DNA is TGCGCCAGCAGCTCTAGCGGGAGGGCCACAGATACGCAGTATTTT. Its protein is CASSSSGRATDTQYF.

This clonotype was detected only a few times. This chain links TRBV20-1 with TRBJ2-1, with a tentative D call TRBD1 (6 bases). Germline CDR1 and CDR2: DFQATT and SNEGSKA (reference sequence). The germline V and J ends were trimmed by 4 bases and 8 bases, with 9 bases remaining between them. The CDR3 extends over 11 amino acids. The CDR3 reads CSAKGVYEQFF. CDR3 nucleotide sequence: TGCAGTGCTAAGGGGGTCTATGAGCAGTTCTTC.

This clonotype was recorded a few times. The chain joins TRBV30 to TRBJ2-1, with TRBD2 identical over 9 bases. Germline CDR1 and CDR2: GTSNPN and SVGIG (reference sequence). The CDR3 covers 15 residues. Germline trimming cut 1 base from V and 2 bases from J; bases unmatched to any gene: 3. DNA of the CDR3: TGTGCCTGGAGTGAGACTAGCGGCCCCTACAATGAGCAGTTCTTC. Translated: CAWSETSGPYNEQFF.

In this sample, this clonotype turned up a few times. V is TRBV4-1 and J is TRBJ2-4, with 8 bases fitting TRBD1. V dropped 0 bases and J dropped 7; count of bases not matched to a gene: 2. Germline V CDR1 and CDR2: MGHRA, YSYEKL. This CDR3 comprises 14 residues. The CDR3 sequence: CASSQERQGNIQYF. The DNA of the CDR3 is TGCGCCAGCAGCCAAGAAAGACAGGGGAACATTCAGTACTTC.

This clonotype was detected only a few times. The chain links TRBV28 to TRBJ2-5; 7 bases line up with TRBD1. The CDR3 sequence is 12 residues long. Germline lookup yields CDR1 MDHEN and CDR2 SYDVKM. V lost 6 bases, J lost 9 bases, and 7 bases stayed unmatched. The DNA for the CDR3 is TGTGCCAGCAGACGGGACAGTCTCCCCCAGTACTTC. Protein sequence: CASRRDSLPQYF.

The chain carries TRBV5-6 and TRBJ2-7, with D perhaps TRBD2 (7 bases). The germline V gene has CDR1 SGHDT and CDR2 YYEEEE. Trimming removed 0 bases from V and 2 bases from J, with 12 bases in between. The length of the CDR3 is 15 residues. The CDR3 loop reads CASSLAVGGPYEQYF. The CDR3 DNA follows: TGTGCCAGCAGCTTGGCCGTGGGGGGGCCCTACGAGCAGTACTTC.

The chain is built from TRBV20-1 and TRBJ2-1; TRBD1 agrees at 7 bases. Germline V gives CDR1 DFQATT, CDR2 SNEGSKA (reference sequence). With V trimmed by 5 bases and J by 7 bases, 8 bases remained unmatched. This CDR3 is 13 amino acids long. The CDR3 loop reads CSAGGQARNEQFF. CDR3 DNA sequence: TGCAGTGCTGGTGGACAGGCAAGGAATGAGCAGTTCTTC.

This clonotype was recorded at least ten times. This chain's CDR3 is CASSSSLIAYYGYTF. The CDR3 DNA reads as TGTGCCAGCAGCTCATCCCTCATTGCGTACTATGGCTACACCTTC. The rearrangement uses TRBV7-9 and TRBJ1-2; D not resolved. The length of the CDR3 is 15 residues. The germline V and J ends were trimmed by 4 bases and 3 bases, with 15 bases remaining between them. Germline V lookup: CDR1 SEHNR, CDR2 FQNEAQ (reference sequence).